The 9 T cell receptor beta chains listed next were all sequenced from one sample in a study of control samples from healthy donors and cancer patients. Only in-frame clones appear in the TCRdb table, and some are missing; sequencing was by immunoSEQ multiplex PCR. The sample has roughly 120,000 clones; more than 75% are singletons. Material for sequencing was blood. These TCRs come from a man in his thirties or forties in good health.

The J gene is TRBJ1-5, the V gene TRBV19, with D unclear. This CDR3 has 13 amino acids. Germline V lookup: CDR1 LNHDA, CDR2 SQIVND (reference sequence). V was shortened by 2 bases and J by 3 bases, with 5 bases between the two germline ends. This CDR3 reads CASSIPPNQPQHF. The CDR3 coding sequence is TGTGCCAGTAGTATACCCCCCAATCAGCCCCAGCATTTT.

The chain has TRBV15 and TRBJ2-7, with D unclear. The ends were cut back, 4 bases at V and 5 bases at J, with 18 bases in the middle. The CDR3 spans 15 residues. Per germline, CDR1 LNHNV and CDR2 YYDKDF (reference sequence). This chain's CDR3 is CATSNLRLLKDEQYF. The CDR3 bases are TGTGCCACCAGCAACCTTAGACTCCTGAAGGACGAGCAGTACTTC.

The chain combines TRBV5-6 with TRBJ2-7; D is unresolved. Germline CDR1 SGHDT, CDR2 YYEEEE. Trimming took 2 bases from V and 3 from J, leaving 3 bases between them. The CDR3 is 11 residues long. CDR3 DNA: TGTGCCAGCAGCTTATTCTACGAGCAGTACGTC. It codes for CASSLFYEQYV.

The chain carries TRBV6-1 and TRBJ1-6; D gene ambiguous. This CDR3 has 14 residues. Trimming stripped 3 bases from V and 7 bases from J, with 10 bases between. Germline CDR1 reads MNHNS; CDR2 reads SASEGT. The DNA of the CDR3 is TGTGCCAGCAGTGACGGCTCTAGAAATTCACCCCTCCACTTT. Its translation: CASSDGSRNSPLHF.

The chain is built from TRBV21-1 and TRBJ2-7; the D call TRBD2 from the table was never checked on the DNA. TRBV21-1 is noted as a pseudogene. The CDR3 sequence is 17 residues long. CDR3 sequence reads: CASTALRTSGGPYEQYV. DNA of the CDR3: TGTGCCAGCACCGCCCTTAGGACTAGCGGGGGACCCTACGAGCAGTACGTC.

CDR3 amino acids: CASSSWTGENTEAFF. The CDR3 DNA reads TGTGCCAGCAGTTCATGGACAGGGGAGAACACTGAAGCTTTCTTT. V usage is TRBV27 and J usage is TRBJ1-1, with 9 bases that match TRBD1. J gave up 1 base and V 4 bases, and 4 bases lay outside the gene matches. Germline lookup yields CDR1 MNHEY and CDR2 SMNVEV (reference sequence). This CDR3 spans 15 amino acids.

CDR3 sequence reads: CASSLRYNEQFF. DNA of the CDR3: TGTGCCAGCAGCTTGCGCTACAATGAGCAGTTCTTC. The chain has TRBV5-6 and TRBJ2-1; D not resolved. The germline V gene has CDR1 SGHDT and CDR2 YYEEEE. The CDR3 has 12 residues. V was pared by 1 base and J by 3 bases, with 2 bases between. The entire variable domain, with the rest obtained from reference TRBV5-6 and TRBJ2-1, is as follows: DAGVTQSPTHLIKTRGQQVTLRCSPKSGHDTVSWYQQALGQGPQFIFQYYEEEERQRGNFPDRFSGHQFPNYSSELNVNALLLGDSALYLCASSLRYNEQFFGPGTRLTVL.

The chain joins TRBV14 to TRBJ1-3; D gene uncertain. Per the germline V gene, CDR1 is SGHDN and CDR2 is FVKESK. The CDR3 is 12 residues long. Trimming stripped 0 bases from V and 7 bases from J, with 4 bases between. This CDR3 is CASSQDWNTIYF. Here the CDR3 DNA reads TGTGCCAGCAGCCAAGATTGGAACACCATATATTTT.

The chain recombines TRBV24-1 with TRBJ2-1; no reliable D call. Germline V gives CDR1 KGHDR, CDR2 SFDVKD. The CDR3 covers 15 residues. V lost 0 bases and J 9 bases, leaving 14 bases between the germline ends. CDR3 nucleotide sequence: TGTGCCACCAGTGATTTGGCAGGAGTAGGTAGTGAGCAGTTCTTC. Protein product: CATSDLAGVGSEQFF.